This T cell receptor beta chain was sequenced during a study of blood T cell repertoires in COVID-19. Germline V CDR1 and CDR2: LGHDT, YNNKEL (reference sequence). The J segment lost 5 bases and the V segment lost 3 bases, leaving 11 bases of the junction unmatched. The CDR3 extends over 17 amino acids. The data were produced by immunoSEQ multiplex PCR, yet TCRdb's version contains in-frame clones alone and is incomplete. The table has under 150,000 clones, almost 90% seen once. This rearrangement joins TRBV3-1 (or the pseudogene TRBV3-2) to TRBJ2-2; 8 positions agree with TRBD1. This clonotype was obtained from a human donor in a cohort sampled during active COVID-19. The source material was peripheral blood. CDR3 amino acids: CASSQGLGQERTGELFF. DNA of the CDR3: TGTGCCAGCAGCCAGGGTTTGGGACAGGAGAGAACCGGGGAGCTGTTTTTT.